This T cell receptor (beta chain) was recovered during a study of T cells after yellow fever vaccination. In TCRdb, the 5' RACE reads were re-called with MiXCR into one record per CDR3 protein. The table shows under 500,000 distinct CDR3 sequences, with roughly a sixth occurring only once. The study's findings and limits: Peaking faster, on day 5 versus 15, the secondary response was nonetheless weaker.

This clonotype was seen ten or more times. Its specificity is not known. The starting material was PBMCs, obtained before the yellow fever booster vaccination. This TCR came from a man younger than 30 who received the YFV17D yellow fever vaccine.

The CDR3 reads CSALAGTDTQYF. For the CDR3, the DNA is TGCAGCGCCCTGGCCGGGACTGATACGCAGTATTTT. The genes are TRBV29-1 and TRBJ2-3; D may be TRBD2 (6 bases). In germline, CDR1 is SQVTM, CDR2 ANQGSEA. The CDR3 length is 12 residues. Between the trimmed V and J ends, which lost 7 bases and 6 bases, there was a span of 14 bases.